A selection of T cell receptor beta chains follows, all from one sample in a study of cytomegalovirus exposure and HLA in healthy donors. Clones were read by immunoSEQ multiplex PCR, and TCRdb kept only the in-frame ones, dropping some. In the table there are 220,000 or so clones, over 80% of which are singletons. Sequenced sample: PBMCs. The receptors stem from a woman aged 25-40 years in good health and CMV-seropositive. The conserved cysteine and the conserved F or W are not part of the CDR3 here. Each record gives: J gene, V gene, CDR3 protein.

TRBJ2-7 | TRBV7-9 | ASSSAMGPYEQY
TRBJ1-5 | TRBV6-6 | ASSSRDRVSSQPQH
TRBJ2-2 | TRBV5-6 | ASSLGTGRRTGELF
TRBJ2-7 | TRBV13 | ASSPSGRGEQY
TRBJ1-2 | TRBV9 | ASSGDRGGGYT
TRBJ2-2 | TRBV7-6 | ASSKSGTGRSNTGELF
TRBJ2-7 | TRBV11-2 | ASSFTAGGTSGAYEQY
TRBJ1-1 | TRBV4-1 | ASSHKITQGLNTEAF
TRBJ2-1 | TRBV9 | ASSVTTLLGYEQF
TRBJ1-2 | TRBV28 | ASSLFTGLGYT
TRBJ2-3 | TRBV2 | ASSPWTSGSAQY
TRBJ2-6 | TRBV5-1 | ASSLQDSGANVLT
TRBJ1-1 | TRBV4-3 | ASSQVWGTEAF
TRBJ2-5 | TRBV7-9 | ASRTSGSVETQY
TRBJ1-1 | TRBV12-5 | ASGSGTVRTEAF
TRBJ2-1 | TRBV6-5 | ASRTSGFSYNEQF
TRBJ2-6 | TRBV11-3 | ASSYGQPGANVLT
TRBJ1-4 | TRBV10-2 | ASGRATNEKLF
TRBJ2-7 | TRBV7-3 | ASSLGDAYEQY
TRBJ2-7 | TRBV4-3 | ASSQYAGFAGTYEQY
TRBJ1-2 | TRBV7-2 | ASSKYDGNYGYT
TRBJ1-5 | TRBV27 | ASSLFDNQPQH
TRBJ1-2 | TRBV5-5 | ASSVTGVYIYGYT
TRBJ2-7 | TRBV5-5 | ASSLWGQTYEQY
TRBJ2-3 | TRBV27 | ASSSTGQGGIDTQY
TRBJ2-3 | TRBV2 | ASSEGSQRSADTQY
TRBJ2-3 | TRBV25-1 | ASSRRSTRGDTQY
TRBJ1-1 | TRBV25-1 | ASSVYGYTEAF
TRBJ1-5 | TRBV2 | ASSAGTASNQPQH
TRBJ2-1 | TRBV29-1 | SVAGLAGGTYNEQF
TRBJ2-7 | TRBV7-2 | ASSLMVFEQY
TRBJ2-7 | TRBV30 | AWSRGTLGEQY
TRBJ2-2 | TRBV27 | ASSRQLAGELF
TRBJ1-2 | TRBV5-4 | ASSFQGAGYGYT
TRBJ2-5 | TRBV9 | ASGLAEGGETQY
TRBJ2-7 | TRBV6-5 | ASSLYGQGTTYEQY
TRBJ1-1 | TRBV2 | ASATDRLTEAF
TRBJ1-2 | TRBV28 | ASRGAGGYT
TRBJ1-1 | TRBV6-5 | ASSWTGTEAF
TRBJ2-1 | TRBV7-3 | ASSLSAGPAYNEQF
TRBJ2-1 | TRBV9 | ASSVGGGIRNNEQF
TRBJ2-3 | TRBV9 | ASSSYVGITFTDTQY
TRBJ2-3 | TRBV27 | ASSPTSGGSVDTQY
TRBJ2-7 | TRBV4-2 | ASSPGRNVNEQY
TRBJ1-2 | TRBV4-1 | ASSQVYLARASGYT
TRBJ2-7 | TRBV28 | ASSRQPRAYEQY
TRBJ1-2 | TRBV28 | ASTAVDYGYT
TRBJ1-1 | TRBV7-2 | ASSFPYAGPAF
TRBJ2-7 | TRBV25-1 | ASSEPQTGNIYEQY
TRBJ2-6 | TRBV29-1 | SVTFSGANVLT